This record concerns one T cell receptor (beta chain) sequence. Other DNA variants within this sample encode the same CDR3. Produced via immunoSEQ multiplex PCR; TCRdb's table is partial and in-frame only. The repertoire holds about 70,000 clones, with 70% to 90% as singletons. The source of the sample is a study of T cells in localized non-small cell lung cancer. The receptor's source is a male donor aged 60 or over with stage III squamous cell lung carcinoma. This specimen consisted of peripheral blood, obtained before any cancer treatment.

Written as DNA, the CDR3 is TGCGCCAGCAGCCAAGATCTAGTAGGAAAGACAGGCCTCTTCTCTGGAAACACCATATATTTT. This encodes CASSQDLVGKTGLFSGNTIYF. The genes are TRBV4-3 and TRBJ1-3, with D possibly TRBD1 on 6 matching bases. CDR1 is LGHNA and CDR2 is YSLEER in the germline V gene. Trimming removed 0 bases at V and 0 bases at J, with 24 bases between. This CDR3 contains 21 residues.